This note documents a single T cell receptor (beta chain) sequence. Its antigen is still unknown. These data originate in a study of beta chain features in type 1 diabetes. V was pared by 3 bases and J by 1 base, with 10 bases between. Germline CDR1 MDHEN, CDR2 SYDVKM. The CDR3 is made up of 14 amino acids. Every participating donor gave one draw, a heparinised blood sample averaging about 120 mL. Study-wide findings and caveats: All four CD4+ subsets from Type 1 diabetes patients carried moderately but significantly shorter TCRB CDR3s.

The authors reverse transcribed all of the isolated RNA, so sequencing captured expressed TCRB transcripts. The protocol was immunoSEQ multiplex PCR, while the TCRdb copy is restricted to in-frame clones and leaves out a portion. The sample lists about 360,000 clones, 10% to 15% occurring once. The receptor comes from a man aged 18 to 35 in good health. Sequencing was performed on naive CD4+ T cells from blood. The rearrangement links TRBV28 to TRBJ2-7; D possibly corresponds to TRBD1 (6 bases). In nucleotides, the CDR3 is TGTGCCAGCAGTTTCCCAGGGGAGTCCTACGAGCAGTACTTC. Translating gives CASSFPGESYEQYF. Full variable domain (remainder filled in from reference TRBV28 and TRBJ2-7): DVKVTQSSRYLVKRTGEKVFLECVQDMDHENMFWYRQDPGLGLRLIYFSYDVKMKEKGDIPEGYSVSREKKERFSLILESASTNQTSMYLCASSFPGESYEQYFGPGTRLTVT.